These 2 T cell receptor beta chains were all obtained from the same sample, sequenced in a study of blood T cell repertoires in COVID-19. The repertoire was sequenced with immunoSEQ multiplex PCR; TCRdb's copy has only in-frame clones and lacks some. Among approximately 470,000 clones listed, 70% to 90% were seen once. Sample: peripheral blood. The receptor set was obtained from a human donor in a cohort sampled during active COVID-19.

Notes on this clone: This sample also contains other DNA sequences that code for the same CDR3. This rearrangement joins TRBV11-3 to TRBJ2-2, with D perhaps matching TRBD1 (6 bases). Germline V gene sequence: CDR1 SGHNT, CDR2 YENEEA. CDR3 length: 13 amino acids. The V and J ends lost 2 bases and 5 bases respectively, with 6 bases between them. This CDR3 is CASSLRGTGELFF. The CDR3 DNA follows: TGTGCCAGCAGCTTAAGGGGGACCGGGGAGCTGTTTTTT. Drawing the rest from reference TRBV11-3 and TRBJ2-2, the complete variable domain is EAGVVQSPRYKIIEKKQPVAFWCNPISGHNTLYWYLQNLGQGPELLIRYENEEAVDDSQLPKDRFSAERLKGVDSTLKIQPAELGDSAVYLCASSLRGTGELFFGEGSRLTVL.

This clone was recorded only once. The chain has TRBV23-1 and TRBJ1-1; no definite D call. TRBV23-1 has ORF status, its function being uncertain. V lost 2 bases to trimming and J lost 4 bases, with 17 bases between them. This CDR3 has 16 residues. The CDR3 DNA reads as TGCGCCAGCAGTCAACCCATCGGAGCCCCTAGCACTGAAGCTTTCTTT. This translates into CASSQPIGAPSTEAFF.